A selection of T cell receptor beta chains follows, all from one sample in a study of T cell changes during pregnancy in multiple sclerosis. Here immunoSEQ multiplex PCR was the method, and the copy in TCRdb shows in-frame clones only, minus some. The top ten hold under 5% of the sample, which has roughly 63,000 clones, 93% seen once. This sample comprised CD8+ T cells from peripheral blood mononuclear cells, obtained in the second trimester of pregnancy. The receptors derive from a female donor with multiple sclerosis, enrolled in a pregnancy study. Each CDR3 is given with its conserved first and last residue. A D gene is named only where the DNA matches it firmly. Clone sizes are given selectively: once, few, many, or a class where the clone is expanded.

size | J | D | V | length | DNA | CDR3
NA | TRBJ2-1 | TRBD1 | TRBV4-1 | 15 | TGCGCCAGCAGCCAGTTCAGGGGGCGAGCCGTTGAGCAGTTCTTC | CASSQFRGRAVEQFF
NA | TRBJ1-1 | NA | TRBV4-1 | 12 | TGCGCCAGCAGCCCCGGGGTCACTGAAGCTTTCTTT | CASSPGVTEAFF
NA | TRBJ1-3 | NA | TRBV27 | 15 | TGTGCCAGCAGTCCTACCGGGGGTTCTGGAAACACCATATATTTT | CASSPTGGSGNTIYF
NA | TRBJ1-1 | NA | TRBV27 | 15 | TGTGCCAGCAGCTATGCTACCTCCGGGAACACTGAAGCTTTCTTT | CASSYATSGNTEAFF
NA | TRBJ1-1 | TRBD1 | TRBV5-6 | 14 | TGTGCCAGCAGCCGACAGGGGGGCAACACTGAAGCTTTCTTT | CASSRQGGNTEAFF
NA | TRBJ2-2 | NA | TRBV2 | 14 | TGTGCCAGCAGTGTACAGCCTAACACCGGGGAGCTGTTTTTT | CASSVQPNTGELFF
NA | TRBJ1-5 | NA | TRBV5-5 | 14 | TGTGCCAGCAGCTTTGACAGGAGCAATCAGCCCCAGCATTTT | CASSFDRSNQPQHF
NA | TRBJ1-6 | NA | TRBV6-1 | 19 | TGTGCCAGCAGTGAAACGGGCTTAACGGGGTGGCGGAGAAATTCACCCCTCCACTTT | CASSETGLTGWRRNSPLHF
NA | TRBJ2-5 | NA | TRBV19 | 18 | TGTGCCAGTAGCCCCGGGGGCCTAGCGGTGTCTTACCAAGAGACCCAGTACTTC | CASSPGGLAVSYQETQYF
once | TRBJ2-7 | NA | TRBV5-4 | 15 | TGTGCCAGCAGTTTTCCCGGGACAAACTCCTACGAGCAGTACTTC | CASSFPGTNSYEQYF
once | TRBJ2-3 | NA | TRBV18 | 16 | TGTGCCAGCTCACTAAAGCCTTCACCCCCCACAGATACGCAGTATTTT | CASSLKPSPPTDTQYF
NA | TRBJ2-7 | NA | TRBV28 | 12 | TGTGCCACCTCAGCGCCGAACTACGAGCAGTACTTC | CATSAPNYEQYF
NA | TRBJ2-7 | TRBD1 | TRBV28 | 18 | TGTGCCAGCAGTTCCTACTCCCCTACGGGACAGGGGACGTACGAGCAGTACTTC | CASSSYSPTGQGTYEQYF
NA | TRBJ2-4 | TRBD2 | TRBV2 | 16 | TGTGCCAGCGGGGGGGGTGTTTTTGTACAGCAAAACATTCAGTACTTC | CASGGGVFVQQNIQYF
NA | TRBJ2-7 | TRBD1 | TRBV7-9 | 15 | TGTGCCAGCAGCATGTCACAGGGGGATACCTACGAGCAGTACTTC | CASSMSQGDTYEQYF
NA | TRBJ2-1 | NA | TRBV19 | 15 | TGTGCCAGTAGTATTTCGGGGAGCTCCTACAATGAGCAGTTCTTC | CASSISGSSYNEQFF
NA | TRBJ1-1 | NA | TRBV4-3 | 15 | TGCGCCAGCAGCCAAGAGCAGGGTTTGAACACTGAAGCTTTCTTT | CASSQEQGLNTEAFF
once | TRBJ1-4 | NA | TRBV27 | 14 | TGTGCCAGCAGTTTATCTCGAGGGAGTGAAAAACTGTTTTTT | CASSLSRGSEKLFF
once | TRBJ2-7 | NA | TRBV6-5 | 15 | TGTGCCAGCAGTGTCCGAACCGGGTCGAATTACGAGCAGTACTTC | CASSVRTGSNYEQYF
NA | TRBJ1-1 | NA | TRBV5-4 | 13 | TGTGCCAGCAGCTTCGGCGGGAACACTGAAGCTTTCTTT | CASSFGGNTEAFF
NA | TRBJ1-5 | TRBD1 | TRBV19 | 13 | TGTGCCACTACGGGACAGGGCAATCAGCCCCAGCATTTT | CATTGQGNQPQHF
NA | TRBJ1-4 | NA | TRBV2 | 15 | TGTGCCAGCAGTGAATGGGGGGGAGCCGATGAAAAACTGTTTTTT | CASSEWGGADEKLFF
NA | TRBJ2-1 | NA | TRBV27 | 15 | TGTGCCAGCAGTTTGAGTAGCGCACCCTACAATGAGCAGTTCTTC | CASSLSSAPYNEQFF
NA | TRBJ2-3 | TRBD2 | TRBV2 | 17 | TGTGCCAGCAGTGGAGAAGCGGGGGGGTGGAGCACAGATACGCAGTATTTT | CASSGEAGGWSTDTQYF
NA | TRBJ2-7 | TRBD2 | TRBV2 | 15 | TGTGCCAGCAGTACCAGCGGTAGCGGGAGCCACGAGCAGTACTTC | CASSTSGSGSHEQYF
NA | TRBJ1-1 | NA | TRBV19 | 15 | TGTGCCAGTAGTCTTCAGGGGTTACTGTTAACTGAAGCTTTCTTT | CASSLQGLLLTEAFF
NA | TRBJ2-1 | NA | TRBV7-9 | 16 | TGTGCCAGCAGCTCCCCCGGGGGTAGCCCAAGGAATGAGCAGTTCTTC | CASSSPGGSPRNEQFF
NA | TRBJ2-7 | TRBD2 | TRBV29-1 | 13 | TGCAGCGTTGATACTAGCGGGAGCTACGAGCAGTACTTC | CSVDTSGSYEQYF
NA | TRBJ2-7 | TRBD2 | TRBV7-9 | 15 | TGTGCCAGCAGCCCACTCAGGACTAGCAACTACGAGCAGTACTTC | CASSPLRTSNYEQYF
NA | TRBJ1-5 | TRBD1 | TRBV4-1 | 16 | TGCGCCAGCAGCCACCACCAGACAGGGAACAATCAGCCCCAGCATTTT | CASSHHQTGNNQPQHF
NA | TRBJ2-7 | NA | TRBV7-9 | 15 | TGTGCCAGCAGCTTAGCGCGGGGCAGAACCTACGAGCAGTACTTC | CASSLARGRTYEQYF
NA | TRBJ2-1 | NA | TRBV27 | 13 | TGTGCCAGCAGTTTAACAGGTAACAATGAGCAGTTCTTC | CASSLTGNNEQFF
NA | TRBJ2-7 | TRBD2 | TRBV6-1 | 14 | TGTGCCAGCAGGGGGACTAGCGGGAGGATCGAGCAGTACTTC | CASRGTSGRIEQYF
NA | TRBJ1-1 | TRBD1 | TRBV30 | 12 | TGTGCCTCTTCGACAGGGTACACTGAAGCTTTCTTT | CASSTGYTEAFF
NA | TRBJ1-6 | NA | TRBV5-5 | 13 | TGTGCCAGCAGCTGGGAAGTATCTAGCCCCCTCCACTTT | CASSWEVSSPLHF
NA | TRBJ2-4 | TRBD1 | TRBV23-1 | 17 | TGCGCCAGCAGTCATTTTGAAGGGGGCGACTTCAAAAACATTCAGTACTTC | CASSHFEGGDFKNIQYF
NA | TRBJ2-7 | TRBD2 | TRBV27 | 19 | TGTGCCAGCTGGAGCTCCGGGACTAGCGGGAGGCACAGCTCCTACGAGCAGTACTTC | CASWSSGTSGRHSSYEQYF
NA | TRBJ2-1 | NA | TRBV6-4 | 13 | TGTGCCAGCAGTGACTCGACTAGCAATGAGCAGTTCTTC | CASSDSTSNEQFF
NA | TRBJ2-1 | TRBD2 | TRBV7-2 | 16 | TGTGCCAGCAGCCCCCTCTGGCGGGGGGACTACAATGAGCAGTTCTTC | CASSPLWRGDYNEQFF
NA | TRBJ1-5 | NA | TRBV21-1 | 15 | TGTGCCAGCAGTAGACGGCTCCTACTAAATCAGCCCCAGCATTTT | CASSRRLLLNQPQHF
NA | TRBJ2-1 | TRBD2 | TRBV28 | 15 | TGTGCCAGCAGTCGGGGGACTAGCGGGGATAGTGAGCAGTTCTTC | CASSRGTSGDSEQFF
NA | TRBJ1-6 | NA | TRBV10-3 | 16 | TGTGCCATCAGTGAGTTCCGACAGTCCTATAATTCACCCCTCCACTTT | CAISEFRQSYNSPLHF
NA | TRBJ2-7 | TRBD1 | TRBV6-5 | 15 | TGTGCCAGCAGTTCCCGGACAGGGGGCCTGAACGAGCAGTACTTC | CASSSRTGGLNEQYF
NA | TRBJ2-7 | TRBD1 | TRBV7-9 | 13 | TGTGCCAGCAGCCCCGGGACAGTTTTGGAGCAGTACTTC | CASSPGTVLEQYF
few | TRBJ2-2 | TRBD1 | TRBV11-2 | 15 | TGTGCCAGCAGCCCAGGACAGGGGTCCACCGGGGAGCTGTTTTTT | CASSPGQGSTGELFF
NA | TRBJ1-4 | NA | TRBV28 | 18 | TGTGCCAGCAGTTTATTGACCCCCCCATCAGGTCAAGAAGTCAAACTGTTTTTT | CASSLLTPPSGQEVKLFF
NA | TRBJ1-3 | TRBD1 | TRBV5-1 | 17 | TGCGCCAGCAGCCCCCACCGACAGGGTGGGTTTGGAAACACCATATATTTT | CASSPHRQGGFGNTIYF
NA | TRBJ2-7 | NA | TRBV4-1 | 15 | TGCGCCAGCAGCCCCGCCCGGGGGAGCTCCTACGAGCAGTACTTC | CASSPARGSSYEQYF
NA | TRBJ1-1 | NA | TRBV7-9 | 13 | TGTGCCAGCAGTTCTAGCGTAGAAGTTGAAGCTTTCTTT | CASSSSVEVEAFF